This TCR beta chain is from a study of blood T cells in healthy people across ages. This clonotype has a single count. A junction boundary mismatches the germline segment, possibly from a read error. This CDR3 spans 14 amino acids. CDR1 is SGHTA and CDR2 is FQGTGA in the germline V gene. Using a J-beta primer mix together with a sample-barcoded 5' primer, a second PCR was run for about 6 to 11 cycles. Tags on each cDNA molecule came from a template-switch adaptor with 12 random nucleotides. In TCRdb, the 5' RACE reads were re-called with MiXCR into one record per CDR3 protein. The sample has around 1,800,000 distinct CDR3 sequences, around 40% seen once.

Sequenced sample: blood. This TCR derives from a human donor in good health. V usage is TRBV7-3 and J usage is TRBJ1-6; D gene ambiguous. For the CDR3, the DNA is TGTGCCGGCAGCTTCCTGGCGGGGAATTCACCCCTCCACTTT. It encodes CAGSFLAGNSPLHF.